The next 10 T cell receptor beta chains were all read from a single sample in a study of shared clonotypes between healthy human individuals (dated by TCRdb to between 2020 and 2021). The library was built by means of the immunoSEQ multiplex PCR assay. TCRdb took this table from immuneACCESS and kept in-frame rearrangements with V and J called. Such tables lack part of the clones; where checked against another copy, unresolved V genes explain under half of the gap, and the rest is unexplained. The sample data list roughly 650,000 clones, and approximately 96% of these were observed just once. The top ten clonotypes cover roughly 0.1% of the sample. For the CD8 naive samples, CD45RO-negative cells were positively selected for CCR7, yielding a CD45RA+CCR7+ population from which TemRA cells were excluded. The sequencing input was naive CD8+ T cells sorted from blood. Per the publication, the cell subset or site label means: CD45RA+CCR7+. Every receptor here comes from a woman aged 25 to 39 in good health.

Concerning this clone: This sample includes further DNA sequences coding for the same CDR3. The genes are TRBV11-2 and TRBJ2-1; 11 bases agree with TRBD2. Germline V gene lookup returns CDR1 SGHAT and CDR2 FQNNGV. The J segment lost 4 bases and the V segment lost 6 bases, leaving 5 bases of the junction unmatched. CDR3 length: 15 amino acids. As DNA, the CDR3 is TGTGCCAGCAGTTATGGGACTAGCGGTTACAATGAGCAGTTCTTC. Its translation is CASSYGTSGYNEQFF. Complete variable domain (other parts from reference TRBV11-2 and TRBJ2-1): EAGVAQSPRYKIIEKRQSVAFWCNPISGHATLYWYQQILGQGPKLLIQFQNNGVVDDSQLPKDRFSAERLKGVDSTLKIQPAKLEDSAVYLCASSYGTSGYNEQFFGPGTRLTVL.

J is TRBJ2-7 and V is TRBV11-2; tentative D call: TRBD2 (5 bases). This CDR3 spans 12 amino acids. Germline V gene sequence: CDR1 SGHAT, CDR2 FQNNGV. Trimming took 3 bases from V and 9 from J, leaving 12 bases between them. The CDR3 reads CASSLEVPGQYF. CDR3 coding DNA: TGTGCCAGCAGCTTGGAGGTTCCGGGGCAGTACTTC.

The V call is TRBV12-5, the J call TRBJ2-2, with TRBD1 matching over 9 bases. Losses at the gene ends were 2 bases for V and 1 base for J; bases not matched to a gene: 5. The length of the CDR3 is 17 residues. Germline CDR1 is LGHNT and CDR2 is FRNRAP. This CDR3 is CASGLTPGQGNTGELFF. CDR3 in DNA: TGTGCTAGTGGTTTGACCCCGGGACAGGGGAACACCGGGGAGCTGTTTTTT. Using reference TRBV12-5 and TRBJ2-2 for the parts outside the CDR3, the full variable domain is DARVTQTPRHKVTEMGQEVTMRCQPILGHNTVFWYRQTMMQGLELLAYFRNRAPLDDSGMPKDRFSAEMPDATLATLKIQPSEPRDSAVYFCASGLTPGQGNTGELFFGEGSRLTVL.

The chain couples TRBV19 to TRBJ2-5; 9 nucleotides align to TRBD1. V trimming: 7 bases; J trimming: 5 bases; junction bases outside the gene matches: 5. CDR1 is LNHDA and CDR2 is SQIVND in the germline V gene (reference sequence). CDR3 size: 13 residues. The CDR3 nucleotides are TGTGCCAGTACCGGGACAGGGTTGGAGACCCAGTACTTC. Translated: CASTGTGLETQYF.

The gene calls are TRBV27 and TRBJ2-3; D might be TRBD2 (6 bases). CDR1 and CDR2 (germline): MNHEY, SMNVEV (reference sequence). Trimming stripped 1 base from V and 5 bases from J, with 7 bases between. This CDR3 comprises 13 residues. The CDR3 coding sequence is TGTGCCAGCAGTTTATGGGGGGAAGATACGCAGTATTTT. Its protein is CASSLWGEDTQYF.

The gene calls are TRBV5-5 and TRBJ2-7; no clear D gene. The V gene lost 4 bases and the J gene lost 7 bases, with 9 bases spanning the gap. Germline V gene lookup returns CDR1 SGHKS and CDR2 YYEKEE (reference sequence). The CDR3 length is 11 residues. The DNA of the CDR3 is TGTGCCAGCAGCCATGGCTCTGAGCAGTACTTC. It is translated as CASSHGSEQYF.

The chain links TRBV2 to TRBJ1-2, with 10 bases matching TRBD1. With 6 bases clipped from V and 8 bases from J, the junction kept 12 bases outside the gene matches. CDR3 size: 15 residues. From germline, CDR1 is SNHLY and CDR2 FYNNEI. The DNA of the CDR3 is TGTGCCAGCAGCGATCTTTCGGACAGGGGGAGCGGCTACACCTTC. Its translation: CASSDLSDRGSGYTF.

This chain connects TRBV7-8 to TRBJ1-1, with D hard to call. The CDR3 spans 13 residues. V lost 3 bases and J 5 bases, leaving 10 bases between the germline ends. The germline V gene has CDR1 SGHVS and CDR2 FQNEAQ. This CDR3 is CASSFRFGTEAFF. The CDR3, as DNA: TGTGCCAGCAGCTTCCGGTTCGGAACTGAAGCTTTCTTT.

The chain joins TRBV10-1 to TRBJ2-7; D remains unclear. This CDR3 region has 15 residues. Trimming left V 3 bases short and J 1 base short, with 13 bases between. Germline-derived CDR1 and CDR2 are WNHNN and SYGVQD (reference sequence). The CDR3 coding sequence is TGCGCCAGCAGTGATGGAACCCTGGAGTCCTACGAGCAGTACTTC. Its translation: CASSDGTLESYEQYF.

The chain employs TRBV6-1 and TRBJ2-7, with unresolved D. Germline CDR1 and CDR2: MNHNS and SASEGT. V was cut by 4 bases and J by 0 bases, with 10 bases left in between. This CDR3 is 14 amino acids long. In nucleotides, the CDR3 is TGTGCCAGCAGTGTAAACCTTCTCTCCTACGAGCAGTACTTC. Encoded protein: CASSVNLLSYEQYF.